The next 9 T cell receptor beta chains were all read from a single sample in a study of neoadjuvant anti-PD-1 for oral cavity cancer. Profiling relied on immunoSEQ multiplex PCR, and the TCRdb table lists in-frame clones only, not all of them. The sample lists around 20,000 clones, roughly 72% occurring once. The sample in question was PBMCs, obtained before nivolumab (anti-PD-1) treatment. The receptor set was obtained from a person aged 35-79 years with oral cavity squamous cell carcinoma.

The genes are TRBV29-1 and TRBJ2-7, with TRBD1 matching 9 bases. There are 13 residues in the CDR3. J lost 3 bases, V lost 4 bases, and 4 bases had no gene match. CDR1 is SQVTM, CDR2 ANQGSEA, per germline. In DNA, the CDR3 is TGCAGCGTTGGGGGACAGGGTAACTACGAGCAGTACTTC. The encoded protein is CSVGGQGNYEQYF.

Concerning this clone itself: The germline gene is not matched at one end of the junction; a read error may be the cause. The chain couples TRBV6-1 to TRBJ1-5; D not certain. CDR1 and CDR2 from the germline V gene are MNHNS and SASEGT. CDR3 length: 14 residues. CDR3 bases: TGTGCCAGCACTGAAGGTAGCGTGAATCAGCCCCAGCATTTT. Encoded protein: CASTEGSVNQPQHF.

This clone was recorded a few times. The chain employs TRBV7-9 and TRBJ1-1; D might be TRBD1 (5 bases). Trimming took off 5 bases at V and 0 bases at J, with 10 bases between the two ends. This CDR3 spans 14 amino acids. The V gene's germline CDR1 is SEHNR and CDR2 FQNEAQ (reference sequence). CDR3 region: CASSLQALNTEAFF. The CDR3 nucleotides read TGTGCCAGCAGCCTACAGGCGCTGAACACTGAAGCTTTCTTT.

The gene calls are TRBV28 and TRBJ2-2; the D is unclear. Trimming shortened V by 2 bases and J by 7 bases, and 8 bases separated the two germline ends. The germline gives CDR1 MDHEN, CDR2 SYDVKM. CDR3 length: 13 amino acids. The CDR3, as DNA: TGTGCCAGCAGTTTAATTGGTTTCGGGGAGCTGTTTTTT. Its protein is CASSLIGFGELFF.

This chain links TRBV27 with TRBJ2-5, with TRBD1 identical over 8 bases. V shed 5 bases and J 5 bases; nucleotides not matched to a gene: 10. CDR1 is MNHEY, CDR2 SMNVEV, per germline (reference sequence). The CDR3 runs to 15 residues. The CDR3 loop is CASSLSQGAKETQYF. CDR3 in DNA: TGTGCCAGCAGTCTCAGCCAGGGGGCAAAGGAGACCCAGTACTTC.

The CDR3 DNA reads TGTGCCTGGAGTGTTGTGAGCGGGATAGAGACCCAGTACTTC. It codes for CAWSVVSGIETQYF. The genes are TRBV30 and TRBJ2-5, with TRBD2 matching 7 bases. Unmatched junction bases numbered 5, after V lost 0 bases and J lost 4 bases. The CDR3 has 14 residues. Germline V lookup: CDR1 GTSNPN, CDR2 SVGIG (reference sequence).

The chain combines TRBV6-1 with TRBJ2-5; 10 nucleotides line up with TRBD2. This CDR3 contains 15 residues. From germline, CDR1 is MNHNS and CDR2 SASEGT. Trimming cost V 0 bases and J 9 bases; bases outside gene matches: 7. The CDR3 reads CASSEALASGRPQYF. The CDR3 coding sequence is TGTGCCAGCAGTGAAGCGCTGGCTAGCGGGAGACCCCAGTACTTC.

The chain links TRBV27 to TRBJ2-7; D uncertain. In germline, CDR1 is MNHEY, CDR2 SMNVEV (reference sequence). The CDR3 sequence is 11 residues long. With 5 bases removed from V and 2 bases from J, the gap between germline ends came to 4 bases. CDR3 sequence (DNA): TGTGCCAGCAGTACCCCCTACGAGCAGTACTTC. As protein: CASSTPYEQYF.

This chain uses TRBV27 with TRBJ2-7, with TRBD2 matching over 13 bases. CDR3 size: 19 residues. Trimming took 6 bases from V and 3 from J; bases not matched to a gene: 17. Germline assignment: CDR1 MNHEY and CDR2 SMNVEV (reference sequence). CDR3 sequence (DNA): TGTGCCAGCAGCCCCGACCGATCAACTAGCGGGAGGGTTGTCTACGAGCAGTACTTC. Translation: CASSPDRSTSGRVVYEQYF.